This TCR beta chain was sequenced for a study of beta chain features in type 1 diabetes. In the study overall: Patients and healthy donors were similar in age, gender and cell yields.

Every isolated RNA sample was fully reverse transcribed, so sequencing captured expressed TCRB transcripts. Repertoires were generated with immunoSEQ multiplex PCR, while TCRdb's copy carries only in-frame clones and drops some. The data contain some 500,000 clones, about an eighth of them singletons. Trimming removed 4 bases at V and 5 bases at J, with 18 bases between. The CDR3 totals 15 residues. Germline CDR1 is SGHNT and CDR2 is YYREEE (reference sequence). This clone was seen a few times. What it binds is not known. General study findings and limits: In comparison with healthy donors, patients had naive, central memory and Treg TCRB repertoires that appeared more similar. Cells carrying high TCR expression could end up over-represented when cDNA is sequenced.

This TCR derives from a woman aged 18 to 35 in good health. Sequenced material: naive CD4+ T cells from blood. The rearrangement joins TRBV5-4 to TRBJ1-2, with a possible D match to TRBD1 (6 bases). The DNA of the CDR3 is TGTGCCAGCAGCCTCGAGGGGCGCAGGGGATATGGCTACACCTTC. Protein: CASSLEGRRGYGYTF.